This T cell receptor beta chain was sequenced during a study of tumor-infiltrating lymphocytes in localized non-small cell lung cancer. Profiled with immunoSEQ multiplex PCR; TCRdb holds only in-frame clones, not every one. The profile shows fewer than 20,000 clones, roughly 70% of them singletons. The V end was cut by 8 bases, the J end by 0 bases, with 8 bases between. Germline V CDR1 and CDR2: MDHEN, SYDVKM. The CDR3 consists of 13 residues. The V call is TRBV28, the J call TRBJ2-4, with unresolved D. The clonotype comes from a human donor with non-small cell lung cancer. The sample was lung tumor tissue. The DNA of the CDR3 is TGTGCCAGCGGGGTCCTAGCCAAAAACATTCAGTACTTC. This translates into CASGVLAKNIQYF. The variable domain in full, completed from reference TRBV28 and TRBJ2-4, reads DVKVTQSSRYLVKRTGEKVFLECVQDMDHENMFWYRQDPGLGLRLIYFSYDVKMKEKGDIPEGYSVSREKKERFSLILESASTNQTSMYLCASGVLAKNIQYFGAGTRLSVL.